This T cell receptor (beta chain) was sequenced during a study of blood T cell repertoires in COVID-19. As for the study in general: COVID-19 samples from acute and convalescent phases originated in the United States, Italy and Spain.

As handled by the study authors: Researchers report that nucleated cell counts were estimated from reference gene primer amplification. Measured with immunoSEQ multiplex PCR; TCRdb has only the in-frame clones, and not every one. V, J and clone size were drawn from that table, and D and trimming were deduced from the DNA. The data contain around 320,000 clones, roughly 90% of them singletons. Participants' own reports of clinical history determined their cohort assignment. Individuals in the exposed group had encountered a COVID-19 case within 2 weeks preceding study entry. The material sequenced was PBMCs or T cells enriched from blood (not recorded which). The receptor comes from a woman aged 25 to 39 who had been exposed to COVID-19.

This chain's CDR3 is CASISWGALNYGYTF. For the CDR3, the DNA is TGTGCCAGCATAAGTTGGGGCGCCCTTAACTATGGCTACACCTTC. V usage is TRBV6-6 and J usage is TRBJ1-2; tentative D call: TRBD1 (5 bases). Trimming pared 7 bases from V and 1 base from J, leaving 16 bases between. Per the germline V gene, CDR1 is MNHNY and CDR2 is SVGAGI (reference sequence). The CDR3 extends over 15 amino acids.